This TCR beta chain was profiled in a study of graft-versus-host responses after intestinal transplantation. V lost 0 bases and J lost 2; bases outside the gene matches: 3. The CDR3 extends over 16 amino acids. CDR1 is MGHRA, CDR2 YSYEKL, per germline. Libraries were prepared by immunoSEQ multiplex PCR; TCRdb keeps only in-frame clonotypes and omits some of them. The table records approximately 58,000 clones, roughly 90% of them present only once. This specimen was PBMCs, taken 26 days after transplant. This receptor was taken from a human patient who received an intestinal transplant, so some T cells may come from the graft donor. V is TRBV4-1 and J is TRBJ2-7, with TRBD2 matching over 11 bases. The CDR3 loop reads CASSQETGLAAYEQYF. The CDR3, as DNA: TGCGCCAGCAGCCAAGAAACGGGACTAGCGGCCTACGAGCAGTACTTC.